This TCR beta chain was recovered during a study of blood T cell repertoires in COVID-19. Libraries were prepared by immunoSEQ multiplex PCR; TCRdb keeps only in-frame clonotypes and omits some of them. The table has tens of thousands of clones, 80% to 90% seen once. Germline V CDR1 and CDR2: SGHRS, YFSETQ. J gave up 0 bases and V 4 bases, and 2 bases lay outside the gene matches. The CDR3 is 14 residues long. This clonotype originated in a woman aged 55-69 years with COVID-19, enrolled during active disease. Sequencing was carried out using peripheral blood. This chain connects TRBV5-1 to TRBJ1-2; 8 bases map to TRBD1. CDR3 loop: CASSQGQANYGYTF. CDR3 bases: TGCGCCAGCAGCCAGGGACAGGCTAACTATGGCTACACCTTC.